One and the same sample provided the 11 T cell receptor beta chains below, sequenced in a study of preoperative IRX-2 immunotherapy in early breast cancer. Regarding treatment: preoperative locoregional IRX-2 cytokine immunotherapy. Measured with immunoSEQ multiplex PCR; TCRdb has only the in-frame clones, and not every one. In the table there are about 23,000 clones, over 75% of which are singletons. The specimen comprised tumor tissue, sampled after IRX-2 immunotherapy. The source is a human donor with breast cancer.

The chain carries TRBV18 and TRBJ2-7, with 8 bases matching TRBD1. CDR1 and CDR2 from the germline V gene are KGHSH and LQKENI. CDR3 length equals 16 residues. V lost 2 bases, J lost 5 bases, and 11 bases stayed unmatched. This CDR3 reads CASSPSHGDRPHEQYF. The CDR3 region has the DNA TGTGCCAGCTCACCAAGTCATGGGGACAGGCCCCACGAGCAGTACTTC.

The DNA for the CDR3 is TGCAGCGCCAGGGGGTACAACTATGGCTACACCTTC. Translated: CSARGYNYGYTF. This rearrangement joins TRBV29-1 to TRBJ1-2; 7 bases map to TRBD1. V lost 7 bases and J lost 2; bases outside the gene matches: 4. The CDR3 length is 12 residues. Germline V gene lookup returns CDR1 SQVTM and CDR2 ANQGSEA.

V and J are TRBV11-2 and TRBJ2-3, with TRBD1 identical over 9 bases. Trimming at V came to 5 bases and at J to 8 bases, leaving 17 bases not matched to a gene. The V gene's germline CDR1 is SGHAT and CDR2 FQNNGV. The CDR3 totals 17 residues. CDR3: CASSQRGGTGHFTTQYF. DNA of the CDR3: TGTGCCAGCAGCCAAAGGGGGGGGACAGGGCATTTTACTACGCAGTATTTT.

In nucleotides, the CDR3 is TGTGCCAGCAGCTCGACAATAGGGGGAAACACCATATATTTT. It yields the protein CASSSTIGGNTIYF. The rearrangement joins TRBV7-2 to TRBJ1-3, with D uncertain. This CDR3 is 14 amino acids long. The germline V gene encodes CDR1 SGHTA and CDR2 FQGNSA. Between the trimmed V and J ends, which lost 4 bases and 4 bases, there was a span of 11 bases.

The chain joins TRBV6-5 to TRBJ2-3; D possibly corresponds to TRBD2 (5 bases). This CDR3 comprises 14 residues. Trimming removed 0 bases from V and 3 bases from J, with 7 bases in between. Germline CDR1 MNHEY, CDR2 SVGAGI. CDR3 amino acids: CASSYSTSTDTQYF. Written as DNA, the CDR3 is TGTGCCAGCAGTTACTCCACTAGTACAGATACGCAGTATTTT.

The chain combines TRBV25-1 with TRBJ2-2; TRBD1 matches at 8 bases. CDR3 length: 16 residues. The V gene's germline CDR1 is MGHDK and CDR2 SYGVNS. The junction had 7 bases not matched to a gene; V was cut back by 3 bases and J by 4 bases. The CDR3 region has the DNA TGTGCCAGCAGTGAGAGTGGACAGGGCCCCACCGGGGAGCTGTTTTTT. Translating gives CASSESGQGPTGELFF.

The V gene is TRBV7-2, the J gene TRBJ2-2; D unresolved. The germline V and J ends were trimmed by 5 bases and 4 bases, with 5 bases remaining between them. Germline assignment: CDR1 SGHTA and CDR2 FQGNSA. The CDR3 runs to 12 residues. The DNA for the CDR3 is TGTGCCAGCAGCCTCTCCACCGGGGAGCTGTTTTTT. It yields the protein CASSLSTGELFF. Filled out from reference TRBV7-2 and TRBJ2-2, the complete variable domain reads GAGVSQSPSNKVTEKGKDVELRCDPISGHTALYWYRQSLGQGLEFLIYFQGNSAPDKSGLPSDRFSAERTGGSVSTLTIQRTQQEDSAVYLCASSLSTGELFFGEGSRLTVL.

The gene calls are TRBV30 and TRBJ1-5, with D maybe TRBD1 (6 bases). V was clipped by 0 bases and J by 6 bases, with 9 bases between them. The length of the CDR3 is 13 residues. The germline gives CDR1 GTSNPN, CDR2 SVGIG (reference sequence). The CDR3 coding sequence is TGTGCCTGGAGTGTACGGGGGCTTCAGCCCCAGCATTTT. Encoded protein: CAWSVRGLQPQHF.

The J gene is TRBJ1-2, the V gene TRBV6-6, with TRBD1 as a possible D gene (5 bases). Trimming stripped 2 bases from V and 4 bases from J, with 14 bases between. This CDR3 is 15 amino acids long. Germline lookup yields CDR1 MNHNY and CDR2 SVGAGI (reference sequence). CDR3 sequence (DNA): TGTGCCAGCAGTTACCAACAGGATCCCAGCTATGGCTACACCTTC. This translates into CASSYQQDPSYGYTF.

This sequence joins TRBV9 and TRBJ1-2; 9 positions match TRBD1. Germline CDR1 reads SGDLS; CDR2 reads YYNGEE. V gave up 4 bases and J gave up 4 bases; unmatched junction bases: 8. The CDR3 is 15 residues long. DNA of the CDR3: TGTGCCAGCAGCCCTGGGACAGGGAATCTCTATGGCTACACCTTC. The encoded protein is CASSPGTGNLYGYTF. Using reference TRBV9 and TRBJ1-2 for the parts outside the CDR3, the full variable domain is DSGVTQTPKHLITATGQRVTLRCSPRSGDLSVYWYQQSLDQGLQFLIQYYNGEERAKGNILERFSAQQFPDLHSELNLSSLELGDSALYFCASSPGTGNLYGYTFGSGTRLTVV.

The gene calls are TRBV5-4 and TRBJ2-1, with a weak D call TRBD2 (6 bases). The V end lost 0 bases, the J end lost 8 bases, and 6 bases lay between the germline ends. This CDR3 spans 12 amino acids. CDR1 and CDR2 (germline): SGHNT, YYREEE (reference sequence). CDR3 DNA: TGTGCCAGCAGCTTGGGGAGGGATGAGCAGTTCTTC. Its translation: CASSLGRDEQFF.